The rows below give T cell receptor beta chains drawn from one sample of a study of cytomegalovirus exposure and HLA in healthy donors. This table comes from immunoSEQ multiplex PCR, and its TCRdb copy is limited to in-frame clones, with some not included. This table has approximately 97,000 clones, about 76% appearing once. Specimen: PBMCs. The receptors stem from a woman in her 70s in good health and CMV-seropositive. Each CDR3 is given with its conserved first and last residue. D genes are given only for firm matches.

d_call | j_call | v_call | cdr3_aa
. | TRBJ1-2 | TRBV19 | CASSIQGGGYTF
. | TRBJ2-7 | TRBV5-1 | CASSPEYRPYEQYF
TRBD2 | TRBJ2-1 | TRBV6-1 | CASSGEISTSGYNEQFF
. | TRBJ1-5 | TRBV30 | CAWTGGFNQPQHF
TRBD2 | TRBJ2-7 | TRBV5-4 | CASSFGRAGDYEQYF
TRBD2 | TRBJ2-1 | TRBV7-9 | CSSSLGWGTSEYNEQFF
. | TRBJ1-5 | TRBV19 | CASSISTVGDQPQHF
. | TRBJ1-1 | TRBV6-5 | CASSTQLRGEAFF
TRBD2 | TRBJ2-1 | TRBV19 | CASSTYPRTSGHNEQFF
. | TRBJ2-7 | TRBV21-1 | CASSKSDRGGDHCEQYF
. | TRBJ2-3 | TRBV7-9 | CASSLDGSDTQYF
TRBD2 | TRBJ2-1 | TRBV7-3 | CASSFLAGSYNEQFF
TRBD1 | TRBJ1-1 | TRBV6-1 | CASSGDRSNTEAFF
. | TRBJ1-1 | TRBV6-6 | CASSYTGGSGTEAFF
TRBD2 | TRBJ2-1 | TRBV6-1 | CASSEWGGLAGAGSYNEQFF
. | TRBJ1-4 | TRBV28 | CASSRPGGQNEKLFF
TRBD1 | TRBJ2-7 | TRBV6-6 | CASSYSGTGGYEQYF
TRBD2 | TRBJ2-1 | TRBV7-3 | CASSKFSSGRAWDEQFF
TRBD2 | TRBJ2-5 | TRBV19 | CASSYSGRAGTQYF
TRBD2 | TRBJ2-1 | TRBV18 | CASSALAVIDEQFF
. | TRBJ1-3 | TRBV6-5 | CASSFDRKGNTIYF
TRBD1 | TRBJ2-4 | TRBV7-2 | CASSSRGTGDAKNIQYF
. | TRBJ2-2 | TRBV5-1 | CASSSTAGLTYTGELFF
TRBD2 | TRBJ2-1 | TRBV10-2 | CASSEHSGRALEQFF
TRBD1 | TRBJ1-1 | TRBV2 | CASSPRQGANEAFF
. | TRBJ1-6 | TRBV4-3 | CASSQVPGRPLHF
. | TRBJ2-5 | TRBV7-2 | CASSLAGQNQETQYF
. | TRBJ2-5 | TRBV28 | CASIGGGSFQETQYF
. | . | TRBV4-3 | CASSQTSTSYEQYF
TRBD1 | TRBJ2-7 | TRBV11-1 | CASSFPGGHEQYF
. | TRBJ1-4 | TRBV18 | CASSPPRAQRGKLFF
TRBD1 | TRBJ2-5 | TRBV28 | CASSIPRDRGLREQYF
TRBD1 | TRBJ2-1 | TRBV18 | CASSPPTGGRQFF
TRBD1 | TRBJ2-3 | TRBV7-2 | CASRRQGVITDTQYF
. | TRBJ1-5 | TRBV2 | CASSAGGLNQPQHF
TRBD2 | TRBJ2-1 | TRBV28 | CASMGTSANYNEQFF
. | TRBJ1-3 | TRBV2 | CASSKQSSGNTIYF
TRBD1 | TRBJ2-7 | TRBV2 | CASSEQGQASGEQYF
. | TRBJ2-2 | TRBV7-9 | CASSLEPPHGTGELFF
TRBD1 | TRBJ2-2 | TRBV19 | CASSDRGRARGELFF
. | TRBJ2-2 | TRBV9 | CASSVEASTTGELFF
TRBD1 | TRBJ2-1 | TRBV5-4 | CASSTPPGQGSNEQFF
. | TRBJ1-1 | TRBV6-5 | CASREDRGNTEAFF
TRBD2 | TRBJ2-7 | TRBV5-6 | CASRLTSGIPEQYF
TRBD1 | TRBJ1-2 | TRBV18 | CASSPGTGGNGYTF
TRBD2 | TRBJ2-1 | TRBV5-1 | CASSSTSGASYNEQFF
TRBD1 | TRBJ2-1 | TRBV25-1 | CASSGADRVGMFF
. | TRBJ2-7 | TRBV7-9 | CASSPGSGAYEQYF
. | TRBJ1-4 | TRBV9 | CASTQRGGYNEKLFF
. | TRBJ2-1 | TRBV7-9 | CASSPRTSSYNEQFF
TRBD1 | TRBJ1-5 | TRBV11-2 | CASSSGQQPNQPQHF
. | TRBJ1-1 | TRBV5-1 | CASGGLETNTEAFF
. | TRBJ2-7 | TRBV5-4 | CASRQTGTTYYEQYF
TRBD1 | TRBJ1-6 | TRBV7-3 | CASSPNVRTGAFLSPLHF
. | TRBJ2-3 | TRBV7-3 | CASSLTNTDTQYF